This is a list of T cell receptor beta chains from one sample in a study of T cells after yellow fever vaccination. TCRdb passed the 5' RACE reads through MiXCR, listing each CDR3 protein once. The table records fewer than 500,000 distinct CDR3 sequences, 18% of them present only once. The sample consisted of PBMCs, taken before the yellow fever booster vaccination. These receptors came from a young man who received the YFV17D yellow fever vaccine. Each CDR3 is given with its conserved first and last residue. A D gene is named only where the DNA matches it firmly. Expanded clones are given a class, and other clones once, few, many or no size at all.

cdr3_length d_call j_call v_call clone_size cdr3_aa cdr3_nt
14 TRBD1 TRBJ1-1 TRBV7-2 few CASRRDRENPEAFF TGTGCCAGCAGAAGGGACAGGGAAAACCCTGAAGCTTTCTTT
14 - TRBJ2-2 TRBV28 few CASSPPQGPGELFF TGTGCCAGCAGTCCCCCTCAGGGGCCCGGGGAGCTGTTTTTT
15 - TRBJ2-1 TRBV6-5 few CASRFGRGSYNEQFF TGTGCCAGCAGGTTTGGACGGGGCTCCTACAATGAGCAGTTCTTC
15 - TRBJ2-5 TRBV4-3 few CASSQDQGRRGTQYF TGCGCCAGCAGCCAGGACCAGGGAAGGAGAGGGACCCAGTACTTC
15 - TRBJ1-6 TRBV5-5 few CASSLFTQGNSPLHF TGTGCCAGCAGCTTGTTTACCCAGGGGAATTCACCCCTCCACTTT
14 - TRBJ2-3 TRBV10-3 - CAIRDEGWTDTQYF TGTGCCATCAGAGACGAGGGCTGGACAGATACGCAGTATTTT
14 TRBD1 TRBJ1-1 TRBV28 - CASRLGTANTEAFF TGTGCCAGCAGGCTTGGGACAGCGAACACTGAAGCTTTCTTT
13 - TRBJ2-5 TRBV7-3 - CASSAGAQETQYF TGTGCCAGCAGCGCGGGGGCACAAGAGACCCAGTACTTC
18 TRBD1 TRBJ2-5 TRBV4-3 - CASSQEGGTGHPGGTQYF TGCGCCAGCAGCCAAGAAGGGGGGACAGGGCACCCTGGGGGGACCCAGTACTTC
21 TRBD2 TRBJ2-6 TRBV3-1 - CASSPRGGPLLLPGGANVLTF TGTGCCAGCAGCCCTCGGGGGGGGCCGCTCCTTCTCCCGGGTGGGGCCAACGTCCTGACTTTC
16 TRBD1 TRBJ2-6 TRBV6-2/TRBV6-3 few CASSSGQGVGANVLTF TGTGCCAGCAGTTCGGGACAGGGGGTCGGGGCCAACGTCCTGACTTTC
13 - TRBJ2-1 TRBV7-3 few CASSSGQDNEQFF TGTGCCAGCAGCTCTGGCCAGGACAATGAGCAGTTCTTC
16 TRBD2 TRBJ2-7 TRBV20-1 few CSASPPPSGGAYEQYF TGCAGTGCTTCCCCCCCCCCTAGCGGGGGGGCCTACGAGCAGTACTTC
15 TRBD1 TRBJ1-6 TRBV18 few CASSPDRRGNSPLHF TGTGCCAGCTCACCGGACAGGCGGGGGAATTCACCCCTCCACTTT
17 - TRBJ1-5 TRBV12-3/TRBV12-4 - CASSPGLGDYSNQPQHF TGTGCCAGCAGTCCGGGACTGGGAGACTATAGCAATCAGCCCCAGCATTTT
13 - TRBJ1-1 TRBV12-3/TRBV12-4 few CASSFPSSNEAFF TGTGCCAGCAGTTTTCCCTCGAGTAATGAAGCTTTCTTT
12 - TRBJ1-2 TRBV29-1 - CSVWEAPYGYTF TGCAGCGTTTGGGAGGCCCCCTATGGCTACACCTTC
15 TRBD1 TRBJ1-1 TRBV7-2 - CASSLGRGPNTEAFF TGTGCCAGCAGCTTAGGGAGGGGGCCGAACACTGAAGCTTTCTTT
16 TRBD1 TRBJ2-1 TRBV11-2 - CASSSSPWDSRNEQFF TGTGCCAGCAGCTCCTCCCCCTGGGACAGCAGAAATGAGCAGTTCTTC
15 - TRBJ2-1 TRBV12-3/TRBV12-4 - CASSQLAGVYNEQFF TGTGCCAGCAGTCAACTAGCTGGTGTTTACAATGAGCAGTTCTTC
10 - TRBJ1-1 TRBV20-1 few CSAKGTEAFF TGCAGTGCTAAGGGTACTGAAGCTTTCTTT
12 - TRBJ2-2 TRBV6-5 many CASRRYTGELFF TGTGCCAGCAGGAGATACACCGGGGAGCTGTTTTTT
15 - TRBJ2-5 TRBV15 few CATSREGRDQETQYF TGTGCCACCAGCAGAGAGGGACGGGACCAAGAGACCCAGTACTTC
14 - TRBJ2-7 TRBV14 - CASSHPGPRYEQYF TGTGCCAGCAGCCACCCCGGGCCCCGCTACGAGCAGTACTTC
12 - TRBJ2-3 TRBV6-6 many CASSPRVRTQYF TGTGCCAGCAGCCCAAGAGTCCGTACGCAGTATTTT
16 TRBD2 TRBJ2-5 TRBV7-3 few CASSPVGTSGEETQYF TGTGCCAGCAGCCCCGTCGGAACTAGCGGGGAGGAGACCCAGTACTTC